Listed here is a single T cell receptor beta chain. Its antigen is still unknown. Construction of the TCRbeta library involved unique molecular identifiers. TCRdb analysed the PCR reads with MiXCR anew, one entry per CDR3 protein. This repertoire shows around 700,000 distinct CDR3 sequences, roughly 13% found once; its top ten account for around 0.76%. The record originates from a study of T-cell reconstitution after alpha-beta-depleted transplantation in children. Germline V gene sequence: CDR1 MDHEN, CDR2 SYDVKM. This CDR3 comprises 14 residues. V shed 9 bases and J 10 bases; nucleotides not matched to a gene: 13. Whole-study findings and limits: At day 60, the high TCRbeta diversity found in some patients originated from recipient T cells and thymic progenitors that had survived. The authors attributed T-cell counts and diversity one year after transplant mostly to newly produced T cells. About two months after transplant, alpha-beta T cells reportedly came from several hundred expanded graft clones.

The chain recombines TRBV28 with TRBJ2-2; TRBD2 agrees at 8 bases. The TCR originated in a girl aged 2-10 years with congenital amegakaryocytic thrombocytopenia, due to receive a stem cell transplant. Here the sequenced sample was PBMCs, taken before TCRalphabeta/CD19-depleted stem cell transplant. The CDR3 sequence is CASLKREIPAELFF. CDR3 in DNA: TGTGCCAGTCTTAAGCGGGAGATTCCGGCGGAGCTGTTTTTT.